These T cell receptor beta chains were read from a single sample in a study of OX40 agonist ivuxolimab in advanced cancers. Profiling relied on immunoSEQ multiplex PCR, and the TCRdb table lists in-frame clones only, not all of them. The sample lists some 98,000 clones, about four fifths occurring once. The material was CD4+ or CD8+ T cells sorted from blood, obtained in a trial of the OX40 agonist ivuxolimab. These receptors were taken from an adult with an advanced solid tumor such as melanoma, head and neck, liver or kidney cancer. CDR3s include the opening cysteine and the closing phenylalanine or tryptophan. Each record gives: V gene, D gene, J gene, clone size, CDR3 DNA, CDR3 protein. The D gene is left open where the match is weak. Not all rows give a size; the values are once, few, many and, for expanded clones, a class.

V gene: TRBV5-6
D gene: .
J gene: TRBJ2-5
clone size: .
CDR3 DNA: TGTGCCAGCAGAATGAGGGGGTCTATGGAGACCCAGTACTTC
CDR3 protein: CASRMRGSMETQYF

V gene: TRBV5-1
D gene: TRBD1
J gene: TRBJ1-3
clone size: .
CDR3 DNA: TGCGCCAGCAGCTGGACAGGGACTAGTATCGACTCTGGAAACACCATATATTTT
CDR3 protein: CASSWTGTSIDSGNTIYF

V gene: TRBV7-8
D gene: .
J gene: TRBJ1-3
clone size: few
CDR3 DNA: TGTGCCAGCAGCGGGGGCCGCGCCCGAGCTGGAAACACCATATATTTT
CDR3 protein: CASSGGRARAGNTIYF

V gene: TRBV10-3
D gene: TRBD1
J gene: TRBJ2-7
clone size: once
CDR3 DNA: TGTGCCATCAGTTCAGGACAGGGGCTCTCCTACGAGCAGTACTTC
CDR3 protein: CAISSGQGLSYEQYF

V gene: TRBV6-5
D gene: TRBD1
J gene: TRBJ1-3
clone size: .
CDR3 DNA: TGTGCCAGCAGTTACTCTTCGGGACAGGGTAAAACCCCCATATATTTT
CDR3 protein: CASSYSSGQGKTPIYF

V gene: TRBV18
D gene: .
J gene: TRBJ2-2
clone size: .
CDR3 DNA: TGTGCCAGCTCACGACAGGCTACGAACACCGGGGAGCTGTTTTTT
CDR3 protein: CASSRQATNTGELFF

V gene: TRBV7-2
D gene: TRBD2
J gene: TRBJ2-1
clone size: .
CDR3 DNA: TGTGCCAGCAGCTTCGGGACTAGCGGGGGGGACAATGAGCAGTTCTTC
CDR3 protein: CASSFGTSGGDNEQFF

V gene: TRBV5-1
D gene: .
J gene: TRBJ2-5
clone size: .
CDR3 DNA: TGCGCCAGCAGCTTGGCCCAGTACCACCAAGAGACCCAGTACTTC
CDR3 protein: CASSLAQYHQETQYF

V gene: TRBV10-3
D gene: .
J gene: TRBJ2-4
clone size: .
CDR3 DNA: TGTGCCATCAGCCGAGACATTCAAGCCAAAAACATTCAGTACTTC
CDR3 protein: CAISRDIQAKNIQYF

V gene: TRBV6-1
D gene: .
J gene: TRBJ2-3
clone size: .
CDR3 DNA: TGTGCCAGCAGCCCCAGGGATACGCAGTATTTT
CDR3 protein: CASSPRDTQYF

V gene: TRBV5-1
D gene: TRBD2
J gene: TRBJ2-5
clone size: .
CDR3 DNA: TGCGCCAGCAGCCCGGGGGGGCCGCAAGAGACCCAGTACTTC
CDR3 protein: CASSPGGPQETQYF

V gene: TRBV5-1
D gene: TRBD1
J gene: TRBJ1-2
clone size: .
CDR3 DNA: TGCGCCAGCAGCCCTCGGCAGGGGGGCTATGGCTACACCTTC
CDR3 protein: CASSPRQGGYGYTF

V gene: TRBV30
D gene: TRBD2
J gene: TRBJ2-7
clone size: .
CDR3 DNA: TGTGCCTGGAAACTGAGCGGGAGGGCCAACGGCAAGCAGTACTTC
CDR3 protein: CAWKLSGRANGKQYF

V gene: TRBV4-2
D gene: .
J gene: TRBJ1-5
clone size: .
CDR3 DNA: TGTGCCAGCAGCCAAGATTCAGGAGGTCTGCATCAGCCCCAGCATTTT
CDR3 protein: CASSQDSGGLHQPQHF

V gene: TRBV11-2
D gene: .
J gene: TRBJ2-2
clone size: .
CDR3 DNA: TGTGCCAGCAGCTTGGGGCTGGGTGTGAACACCGGGGAGCTGTTTTTT
CDR3 protein: CASSLGLGVNTGELFF

V gene: TRBV7-9
D gene: TRBD1
J gene: TRBJ2-7
clone size: .
CDR3 DNA: TGTGCCAGCAGCTTAGGACAGGGTTTAGACGAGCAGTACTTC
CDR3 protein: CASSLGQGLDEQYF

V gene: TRBV9
D gene: TRBD1
J gene: TRBJ1-2
clone size: few
CDR3 DNA: TGTGCCAGCAGCGCCACACAGGGGTCCTATGGCTACACCTTC
CDR3 protein: CASSATQGSYGYTF

V gene: TRBV4-2
D gene: TRBD1
J gene: TRBJ1-4
clone size: .
CDR3 DNA: TGTGCCAGCAGTCGACAGGGCGCGATGGGTGAAAAACTGTTTTTT
CDR3 protein: CASSRQGAMGEKLFF

V gene: TRBV28
D gene: .
J gene: TRBJ2-7
clone size: .
CDR3 DNA: TGTGCCACCACCAGCACAGGGATATACGAGCAGTACTTC
CDR3 protein: CATTSTGIYEQYF

V gene: TRBV6-5
D gene: .
J gene: TRBJ1-2
clone size: .
CDR3 DNA: TGTGCCAGCAGTGGTCAACAGGGATTGGGCTACACCTTC
CDR3 protein: CASSGQQGLGYTF

V gene: TRBV4-3
D gene: .
J gene: TRBJ1-3
clone size: .
CDR3 DNA: TGCGCCAGCAGCCAAGAGAACGCGGTGAACTCTGGAAACACCATATATTTT
CDR3 protein: CASSQENAVNSGNTIYF

V gene: TRBV30
D gene: .
J gene: TRBJ1-4
clone size: .
CDR3 DNA: TGTGCCTGGAGTAGCCTGCCGGGAGAAAAACTGTTTTTT
CDR3 protein: CAWSSLPGEKLFF

V gene: TRBV19
D gene: .
J gene: TRBJ1-6
clone size: .
CDR3 DNA: TGTGCCAGTAGTCGGGATGTAGGTGGTGCCTATAATTCACCCCTCCACTTT
CDR3 protein: CASSRDVGGAYNSPLHF

V gene: TRBV6-1
D gene: .
J gene: TRBJ2-7
clone size: .
CDR3 DNA: TGTGCCAGCGCTAAACAGGGCTCCTACGAGCAGTACTTC
CDR3 protein: CASAKQGSYEQYF

V gene: TRBV30
D gene: .
J gene: TRBJ1-5
clone size: .
CDR3 DNA: TGTGCCTGGAGCTTTACTGGAGGGCCCCAGCATTTT
CDR3 protein: CAWSFTGGPQHF

V gene: TRBV28
D gene: TRBD1
J gene: TRBJ2-4
clone size: .
CDR3 DNA: TGTGCCAGCAGCCCCAGTGACGACAGGGGCGAATGGAACATTCAGTACTTC
CDR3 protein: CASSPSDDRGEWNIQYF

V gene: TRBV5-1
D gene: TRBD2
J gene: TRBJ2-7
clone size: few
CDR3 DNA: TGCGCCAGCAGCTTGGTAACTAGCGGGGCAAACGGCGAGCAGTACTTC
CDR3 protein: CASSLVTSGANGEQYF

V gene: TRBV2
D gene: TRBD1
J gene: TRBJ1-1
clone size: once
CDR3 DNA: TGTGCCAGCAGTGAAGCGCTTCAGGGGGGCAAGGCTTTCTTT
CDR3 protein: CASSEALQGGKAFF

V gene: TRBV11-1
D gene: TRBD1
J gene: TRBJ2-7
clone size: .
CDR3 DNA: TGTGCCAGCAGCTCCCCGGGACAGGGGGTAAAAGCCTACGAGCAGTACTTC
CDR3 protein: CASSSPGQGVKAYEQYF

V gene: TRBV7-2
D gene: .
J gene: TRBJ1-5
clone size: .
CDR3 DNA: TGTGCCAGCAGCTTAGACAGGTTCAATCAGCCCCAGCATTTT
CDR3 protein: CASSLDRFNQPQHF

V gene: TRBV5-6
D gene: TRBD2
J gene: TRBJ2-1
clone size: .
CDR3 DNA: TGTGCCAGCACCGCTTCCCGGGGGGGCCTCGTTAACAATGAGCAGTTCTTC
CDR3 protein: CASTASRGGLVNNEQFF

V gene: TRBV7-2
D gene: .
J gene: TRBJ2-3
clone size: few
CDR3 DNA: TGTGCCAGCAGCCTACGGGGGTTAGGGGGCATCACAGATACGCAGTATTTT
CDR3 protein: CASSLRGLGGITDTQYF

V gene: TRBV6-5
D gene: .
J gene: TRBJ2-1
clone size: .
CDR3 DNA: TGTGCCATCGGGGCCCTAAAGGGTGAGATAAAGCAGTTCTTC
CDR3 protein: CAIGALKGEIKQFF

V gene: TRBV13
D gene: .
J gene: TRBJ1-2
clone size: .
CDR3 DNA: TGTGCCAGCAGCACGAACGGTGGCTACACCTTC
CDR3 protein: CASSTNGGYTF

V gene: TRBV30
D gene: .
J gene: TRBJ1-1
clone size: .
CDR3 DNA: TGTGCCTGGAGTGACAGGGCGGGTTATAACACTGAAGCTTTCTTT
CDR3 protein: CAWSDRAGYNTEAFF

V gene: TRBV5-1
D gene: TRBD1
J gene: TRBJ2-5
clone size: .
CDR3 DNA: TGCGCCAGCAGCTGGGGGACAGGGGGAGAGACCCAGTACTTC
CDR3 protein: CASSWGTGGETQYF

V gene: TRBV6-5
D gene: .
J gene: TRBJ1-3
clone size: .
CDR3 DNA: TGTGCCAGCAGCCCGGGACACTCTTCGCTAAACACCATATATTTT
CDR3 protein: CASSPGHSSLNTIYF

V gene: TRBV18
D gene: TRBD2
J gene: TRBJ2-7
clone size: .
CDR3 DNA: TGTGCCAGCTCACCTGGACTAGCGGGGTACGAGCAGTACTTC
CDR3 protein: CASSPGLAGYEQYF

V gene: TRBV19
D gene: TRBD2
J gene: TRBJ2-6
clone size: .
CDR3 DNA: TGTGCCAGTAGCTCGGGAACTAGCGGAGCCCGTTGGGTGGCCAACGTCCTGACTTTC
CDR3 protein: CASSSGTSGARWVANVLTF

V gene: TRBV19
D gene: .
J gene: TRBJ2-3
clone size: .
CDR3 DNA: TGTGCCAGTAGTATCGGACACACAGATACGCAGTATTTT
CDR3 protein: CASSIGHTDTQYF

V gene: TRBV6-5
D gene: .
J gene: TRBJ1-4
clone size: .
CDR3 DNA: TGTGCCAGCAGTTACTCGTCCCTTGCAACTAATGAAAAACTGTTTTTT
CDR3 protein: CASSYSSLATNEKLFF

V gene: TRBV19
D gene: TRBD1
J gene: TRBJ1-5
clone size: once
CDR3 DNA: TGTGCCAGTAGTGATGGGGACAGGAGAAATCAGCCCCAGCATTTT
CDR3 protein: CASSDGDRRNQPQHF

V gene: TRBV7-6
D gene: .
J gene: TRBJ2-7
clone size: .
CDR3 DNA: TGTGCCAGCAGCTTAGCCGACGAGCAGTACTTC
CDR3 protein: CASSLADEQYF

V gene: TRBV5-4
D gene: .
J gene: TRBJ2-5
clone size: .
CDR3 DNA: TGTGCCAGCAGCTTGCGGCAGAAAGAGACCCAGTACTTC
CDR3 protein: CASSLRQKETQYF